The clone carrying this TCR beta chain was counted between two and nine times. The treatment denotes: oral pan-JAK inhibitor, 5-10 mg twice daily. From germline, CDR1 is SQVTM and CDR2 ANQGSEA. Trimming took off 6 bases at V and 3 bases at J, with 12 bases between the two ends. This CDR3 spans 13 amino acids. This record belongs to a study of CD8+ T cells in alopecia areata. RNA extraction and reverse transcription yielded cDNA as sequencing template. The assay was immunoSEQ multiplex PCR, and TCRdb's table has in-frame clones only and misses some. The sample holds about 210,000 clones; roughly 64% are singletons and the top ten take 4% to 5%.

The rearrangement links TRBV29-1 to TRBJ1-5; possibly TRBD1 for D (5 bases). The sequence derives from a human donor with alopecia areata. Here the sequenced sample was CD4+ T cells sorted from blood, taken at week 4, from a patient treated with tofacitinib. The CDR3 DNA reads TGCAGCGTCTCAGGGAGCCCCAATCAGCCCCAGCATTTT. It translates to CSVSGSPNQPQHF.